This T cell receptor beta chain was recovered during a study of tumor-infiltrating lymphocytes in primary liver carcinoma. Study-level findings and limits: It was observed that only about 8-25% of the top clones appeared in every one of the five tumor regions.

A constant-region primer served to make TCR beta cDNA from around 500 ng total RNA. What produced the TCR beta libraries was three nested multiplex PCR rounds using slightly modified ARM-PCR. Both of the initial two PCR rounds ran for 10 cycles and employed TRBV1-TRBV30 forward primers alongside a C-beta reverse primer. TCRdb ran MiXCR on the multiplex PCR reads and lists one entry per CDR3 protein. The table lists fewer than 200,000 distinct CDR3 sequences, around four fifths of them singletons. Germline V gives CDR1 SGHDN, CDR2 FVKESK. This CDR3 comprises 14 residues. V was clipped by 4 bases and J by 9 bases; unmatched bases: 10. Points on this clonotype: What it binds is unknown.

Joint extraction of RNA and DNA used roughly 19-33 mg of bulk tissue that was unsorted. Subjects presented with primary liver carcinoma managed by surgical resection. Among the patients, all had chronic HBV infection and none had been treated. The TCR sequence derives from a man aged 35 to 55 with primary liver carcinoma and hepatitis B virus infection. The sample consisted of tumor tissue from primary liver carcinoma. The chain uses TRBV14 and TRBJ2-7; the match to TRBD1 covers 9 bases. CDR3 in DNA: TGTGCCAGCAGCCTGGGACAGGGAGTGATCCGGCAGTACTTC. This gives the protein CASSLGQGVIRQYF.